This T cell receptor (beta chain) derives from a study of cytomegalovirus exposure and HLA in healthy donors. The primer mix had 60 Vbeta and 13 Jbeta primers. Clones were sequenced by immunoSEQ multiplex PCR, and TCRdb holds only the in-frame ones, with some missing. This sample has about 210,000 clones; under 85% occur once, and the top ten carry roughly 10%. This CDR3 comprises 13 residues. The V and J ends lost 1 base and 5 bases respectively, with 9 bases between them. Looked up from germline, CDR1 is GTSNPN and CDR2 is SVGIG (reference sequence). The specimen was PBMCs. The V and J genes are TRBV30 and TRBJ1-5, with D maybe TRBD1 (6 bases). The receptor was derived from a woman aged 45-65 years in good health and CMV-seropositive. CDR3 coding DNA: TGTGCCTGGAGTGACAGGGTAGATCAGCCCCAGCATTTT. This sequence encodes CAWSDRVDQPQHF.